What follows are 30 T cell receptor beta chains derived from one specimen sequenced in a study of T-cell reconstitution after alpha-beta-depleted transplantation in children. Preparation of the TCRbeta library was carried out with unique molecular identifiers. TCRdb processed the PCR reads anew with MiXCR; each CDR3 protein has one entry. The sample lists 200,000 to 250,000 distinct CDR3 sequences, 20% to 30% seen once, with about 5% in the top ten. Sequenced material: PBMCs, mostly from graft donor cells, taken 360 days after TCRalphabeta/CD19-depleted stem cell transplant. All receptors come from a female patient aged 2-15 years who had a stem cell transplant for congenital amegakaryocytic thrombocytopenia, so the T cells may come from the graft donor.

The genes are TRBV12-3 or TRBV12-4 and TRBJ1-3; D is unclear. The CDR3 contains 16 residues. V was shortened by 3 bases and J by 0 bases, with 12 bases between the two germline ends. CDR3 sequence (DNA): TGTGCCAGCAGTTTTCTAATTGTGGACTCTGGAAACACCATATATTTT. This codes for CASSFLIVDSGNTIYF.

This clonotype was counted at least ten times. The genes are TRBV24-1 and TRBJ2-2; D is ambiguous. This CDR3 region has 12 residues. Germline-derived CDR1 and CDR2 are KGHDR and SFDVKD. The germline V and J ends were trimmed by 5 bases and 3 bases, with 3 bases remaining between them. CDR3 bases: TGTGCCACCAGTGGACACACCGGGGAGCTGTTTTTT. Protein: CATSGHTGELFF.

V usage is TRBV6-5 and J usage is TRBJ2-2, with 7 bases lining up with TRBD1. V dropped 0 bases and J dropped 7; count of bases not matched to a gene: 5. This CDR3 comprises 15 residues. CDR1 and CDR2 from the germline V gene are MNHEY and SVGAGI. CDR3 loop: CASSYSGRGNGELFF. CDR3 nucleotide sequence: TGTGCCAGCAGTTACTCAGGCAGGGGGAACGGGGAGCTGTTTTTT.

This clonotype was seen more than once but under ten times. V usage is TRBV21-1 and J usage is TRBJ2-3; the D call TRBD2 from the table was never checked on the DNA. TRBV21-1 is a documented pseudogene. This CDR3 has 15 residues. The CDR3 DNA is TGTGCCAGCAGCAAAGTGGGGCCCAGCACAGATACGCAGTATTTT. This codes for CASSKVGPSTDTQYF.

This sequence joins TRBV4-1 and TRBJ2-2; TRBD2 matches at 8 bases. CDR1 is MGHRA, CDR2 YSYEKL, per germline. This CDR3 spans 17 amino acids. The junction had 4 bases not matched to a gene; V was cut back by 0 bases and J by 1 base. In DNA, the CDR3 is TGCGCCAGCAGCCAAGAACCGGGGGGGTTGAACACCGGGGAGCTGTTTTTT. Its protein is CASSQEPGGLNTGELFF.

This chain connects TRBV20-1 to TRBJ2-7, with 7 bases lining up with TRBD2. Per germline, CDR1 DFQATT and CDR2 SNEGSKA (reference sequence). This CDR3 has 11 amino acids. J was trimmed by 5 bases and V by 5 bases; bases with no gene match: 3. The CDR3 region has the DNA TGCAGTGCTTCGGGACTACACGAGCAGTACTTC. Translating gives CSASGLHEQYF.

This sequence joins TRBV5-1 and TRBJ2-7; TRBD2 matches at 10 bases. The CDR3 covers 16 residues. Germline values: CDR1 SGHRS, CDR2 YFSETQ. V shed 2 bases and J 0 bases; nucleotides not matched to a gene: 5. In DNA form, the CDR3 reads TGCGCCAGCAGCTTTCCTAGCGGGAGAATCTCCTACGAGCAGTACTTC. It yields the protein CASSFPSGRISYEQYF.

V gene TRBV7-9 combines with J gene TRBJ2-7, with 8 bases lining up with TRBD2. The length of the CDR3 is 16 residues. Germline assignment: CDR1 SEHNR and CDR2 FQNEAQ (reference sequence). The V segment lost 4 bases and the J segment 2 bases; nucleotides outside the gene matches: 10. In DNA form, the CDR3 reads TGTGCCAGCAGCTCCCGGGCTAGCGGGTATACCTACGAGCAGTACTTC. The encoded protein is CASSSRASGYTYEQYF.

CDR3 in DNA: TGTGCCAGCAGTCTTTGGGGGACCGGGATAAACACCGGGGAGCTGTTTTTT. Protein sequence: CASSLWGTGINTGELFF. The chain uses TRBV28 and TRBJ2-2, with D perhaps matching TRBD1 or TRBD2 (5 bases each). The germline V gene has CDR1 MDHEN and CDR2 SYDVKM. This CDR3 has 17 amino acids. V shed 5 bases and J shed 2 bases, with 18 bases lying between them.

The chain uses TRBV12-3 or TRBV12-4 and TRBJ1-1, with 9 bases matching TRBD1. The V segment lost 6 bases and the J segment 4 bases; nucleotides outside the gene matches: 6. This CDR3 has 14 residues. DNA for the CDR3: TGTGCCAGCAGCCGTCGGACAGGGGTCACTGAAGCTTTCTTT. Translation gives CASSRRTGVTEAFF.

This clonotype was seen a handful of times. The V gene is TRBV3-1, the J gene TRBJ2-3; D remains ambiguous. The V end lost 10 bases, the J end lost 6 bases, and 8 bases lay between the germline ends. The germline CDR1 and CDR2 sequences are LGHDT and YNNKEL (reference sequence). The CDR3 is 10 residues long. In nucleotides, the CDR3 is TGTGCCACCTTAGGGGATACGCAGTATTTT. Its protein is CATLGDTQYF.

This clonotype was seen more than once but under ten times. This chain links TRBV27 with TRBJ2-1; 7 bases are shared with TRBD2. The CDR3 totals 15 residues. Germline CDR1 is MNHEY and CDR2 is SMNVEV (reference sequence). The V segment lost 1 base and the J segment 7 bases; nucleotides outside the gene matches: 7. The DNA of the CDR3 is TGTGCCAGCAGTTTATTGCAGGGACTAAGGAATGAGCAGTTCTTC. This codes for CASSLLQGLRNEQFF.

This clonotype was observed at least ten times. V is TRBV28 and J is TRBJ2-5; D call uncertain. CDR3 length: 11 residues. The V end lost 3 bases, the J end lost 6 bases, and 5 bases lay between the germline ends. In germline, CDR1 is MDHEN, CDR2 SYDVKM. The CDR3 region is CASSFSKTQYF. CDR3 bases: TGTGCCAGCAGTTTTTCGAAGACCCAGTACTTC. The full variable domain, with the rest looked up from reference TRBV28 and TRBJ2-5, is DVKVTQSSRYLVKRTGEKVFLECVQDMDHENMFWYRQDPGLGLRLIYFSYDVKMKEKGDIPEGYSVSREKKERFSLILESASTNQTSMYLCASSFSKTQYFGPGTRLLVL.

There are a few counts of this clonotype. This chain links TRBV6-2 or TRBV6-3 with TRBJ2-5, with D uncertain. This CDR3 is 12 amino acids long. The germline gives CDR1 MNHEY, CDR2 SVGEGT. Between the trimmed V and J ends, which lost 8 bases and 1 base, there was a span of 8 bases. In DNA form, the CDR3 reads TGTGCCAGCGGTGGCAGCCAAGAGACCCAGTACTTC. Protein product: CASGGSQETQYF.

This clonotype appeared many times. The rearrangement uses TRBV29-1 and TRBJ2-5; 8 bases align to TRBD1. This CDR3 region has 13 residues. Losses at the gene ends were 5 bases for V and 3 bases for J; bases not matched to a gene: 5. From germline, CDR1 is SQVTM and CDR2 ANQGSEA. The CDR3 sequence is CSVRTGKKETQYF. The CDR3, as DNA: TGCAGCGTTCGGACAGGGAAAAAAGAGACCCAGTACTTC.

The chain recombines TRBV7-8 with TRBJ2-6; the D is unclear. Germline V CDR1 and CDR2: SGHVS, FQNEAQ. The CDR3 extends over 16 amino acids. The germline V and J ends were trimmed by 3 bases and 8 bases, with 17 bases remaining between them. The chain's CDR3 is CASSFRWPNSTNVLTF. In DNA form, the CDR3 reads TGTGCCAGCAGCTTTCGTTGGCCGAACAGTACCAACGTCCTGACTTTC.

The CDR3 nucleotides are TGTGCCAGCAGCTCCAACGTGGGATTCTACAATGAGCAGTTCTTC. Amino acid sequence: CASSSNVGFYNEQFF. This rearrangement joins TRBV6-1 to TRBJ2-1; the D is unclear. Germline values: CDR1 MNHNS, CDR2 SASEGT. Trimming pared 6 bases from V and 3 bases from J, leaving 15 bases between. The CDR3 has 15 residues.

This clonotype was counted ten times or more. The rearrangement links TRBV5-1 to TRBJ2-4; D call uncertain. The CDR3 length is 13 residues. Looked up from germline, CDR1 is SGHRS and CDR2 is YFSETQ. Trimming removed 0 bases at V and 3 bases at J, with 4 bases between. This CDR3 reads CASSLGSKNIQYF. The CDR3, as DNA: TGCGCCAGCAGCTTGGGCAGCAAAAACATTCAGTACTTC.

This clonotype came up a few times. This sequence joins TRBV4-3 and TRBJ2-3; D is unresolved. CDR1 is LGHNA and CDR2 is YSLEER in the germline V gene. This CDR3 has 13 amino acids. V lost 3 bases and J lost 3, with 7 bases in between. DNA for the CDR3: TGCGCCAGCAGCCACACGGTGACAGATACGCAGTATTTT. This translates into CASSHTVTDTQYF.

The V call is TRBV12-3 or TRBV12-4, the J call TRBJ2-3; 8 bases are a match to TRBD2. Unmatched junction bases numbered 14, after V lost 6 bases and J lost 6 bases. The CDR3 length is 16 residues. CDR3 bases: TGTGCCAGCAGCACGGGGGGGGCCGGGGGTACGGATACGCAGTATTTT. Its translation is CASSTGGAGGTDTQYF.

V gene TRBV28 combines with J gene TRBJ1-5; the match to TRBD1 covers 9 bases. Trimming cost V 6 bases and J 5 bases; bases outside gene matches: 17. Germline V lookup: CDR1 MDHEN, CDR2 SYDVKM. The CDR3 has 18 amino acids. This CDR3 is CASSTGGTGLGTDQPQHF. CDR3 sequence (DNA): TGTGCCAGCAGCACCGGTGGGACAGGGTTGGGCACGGATCAGCCCCAGCATTTT.

This clonotype was picked up a small number of times. The J gene is TRBJ2-3, the V gene TRBV12-3 or TRBV12-4; maybe TRBD1 (6 bases). CDR3 length equals 18 residues. V was clipped by 5 bases and J by 2 bases, with 23 bases between them. In DNA form, the CDR3 reads TGTGCCAGCAGTCCTATGGCGATATACAGGGCACCCACAGATACGCAGTATTTT. Translation gives CASSPMAIYRAPTDTQYF.

This clonotype was found a few times. The chain employs TRBV5-4 and TRBJ1-2; 12 bases fit TRBD1. CDR1 and CDR2 (germline): SGHNT, YYREEE (reference sequence). The CDR3 loop spans 17 amino acids. Trimming cost V 4 bases and J 7 bases; bases outside gene matches: 14. The CDR3 loop is CASSVRDRGRLGSGYTF. The CDR3 DNA reads TGTGCCAGCAGCGTAAGGGACAGGGGGCGCCTAGGCTCTGGCTACACCTTC.

The chain couples TRBV7-2 to TRBJ2-7; a possible D gene is TRBD1 (5 bases). The germline CDR1 and CDR2 sequences are SGHTA and FQGNSA. The CDR3 has 14 residues. The ends were cut back, 2 bases at V and 5 bases at J, with 13 bases in the middle. CDR3 nucleotides: TGTGCCAGCAGCTTAATTGGTGGGGCCAACGAGCAGTACTTC. Amino acid sequence: CASSLIGGANEQYF.

This clonotype was picked up a small number of times. This chain links TRBV10-3 with TRBJ2-7, with TRBD1 as a possible D gene (6 bases). Germline values: CDR1 ENHRY, CDR2 SYGVKD. Trimming shortened V by 3 bases and J by 3 bases, and 15 bases separated the two germline ends. There are 15 residues in the CDR3. CDR3 residues: CAISDVRQVIYEQYF. The CDR3 coding sequence is TGTGCCATCAGTGATGTCAGACAGGTGATCTACGAGCAGTACTTC.

This clonotype has only a few counts. This chain uses TRBV5-1 with TRBJ2-3; D gene ambiguous. The germline CDR1 and CDR2 sequences are SGHRS and YFSETQ. The ends were cut back, 1 base at V and 3 bases at J, with 15 bases in the middle. The CDR3 has 16 residues. The CDR3 nucleotides are TGCGCCAGCAGCTTGTCGCTTCAGGAGCTAACAGATACGCAGTATTTT. It encodes CASSLSLQELTDTQYF.

This clonotype was observed many times. The V gene is TRBV2, the J gene TRBJ1-1, with TRBD1 identical over 7 bases. This CDR3 region has 13 residues. CDR1 and CDR2 from the germline V gene are SNHLY and FYNNEI. The V gene end was trimmed by 4 bases and the J gene end by 1 base; junction bases not matched to a gene: 0. The CDR3 region is CASSGQGNTEAFF. Written as DNA, the CDR3 is TGTGCCAGCAGTGGACAGGGGAACACTGAAGCTTTCTTT. The complete variable domain, with remaining parts taken from reference TRBV2 and TRBJ1-1, reads EPEVTQTPSHQVTQMGQEVILRCVPISNHLYFYWYRQILGQKVEFLVSFYNNEISEKSEIFDDQFSVERPDGSNFTLKIRSTKLEDSAMYFCASSGQGNTEAFFGQGTRLTVV.

V usage is TRBV18 and J usage is TRBJ2-5; 7 nucleotides agree with TRBD1. The CDR3 loop spans 14 amino acids. Looked up from germline, CDR1 is KGHSH and CDR2 is LQKENI. With 3 bases clipped from V and 1 base from J, the junction kept 2 bases outside the gene matches. CDR3 sequence reads: CASSPGTAQETQYF. The CDR3 nucleotides are TGTGCCAGCTCACCTGGGACAGCCCAAGAGACCCAGTACTTC.

The chain has TRBV3-1 and TRBJ2-7; 8 nucleotides align to TRBD1. Trimming at V came to 6 bases and at J to 6 bases, leaving 7 bases not matched to a gene. The germline V gene encodes CDR1 LGHDT and CDR2 YNNKEL (reference sequence). This CDR3 is 13 amino acids long. The CDR3 DNA reads as TGTGCCAGCAGTTTACCAGGGGGCGGCGAGCAGTACTTC. Encoded protein: CASSLPGGGEQYF.

The V gene is TRBV20-1, the J gene TRBJ2-7; no reliable D call. Germline V lookup: CDR1 DFQATT, CDR2 SNEGSKA (reference sequence). This CDR3 spans 12 amino acids. Deletions cut 4 bases from V and 7 bases from J, with 14 bases between. As DNA, the CDR3 is TGCAGTGCTACACGGACCTTTAGGGAGCAGTACTTC. Its protein is CSATRTFREQYF.